A selection of T cell receptor beta chains follows, all from one sample in a study of control samples from healthy donors and cancer patients. The repertoire was sequenced with immunoSEQ multiplex PCR; TCRdb's copy has only in-frame clones and lacks some. The data show 120,000 or so clones, 92% seen once. The sequenced material came from PBMCs. These receptor sequences come from a man of 80 years or more with head and neck cancer. Both conserved end residues are part of each CDR3. The order of the fields is V gene, J gene, clone size, D gene, CDR3 DNA, CDR3 protein. D genes are given only for firm matches. Rows may omit the clone size; those that give it use once, few, many or a size class.

v_gene: TRBV7-2; j_gene: TRBJ1-2; abundance: NA; d_gene: NA; CDR3nt: TGTGCCAGCAGCCAATCGGGTCGGGCGCCTTATGGCTACACCTTC; CDR3aa: CASSQSGRAPYGYTF
v_gene: TRBV6-5; j_gene: TRBJ2-5; abundance: NA; d_gene: NA; CDR3nt: TGTGCCAGCAGTTACGGCCCTCGTCGGGCCCAGTACTTC; CDR3aa: CASSYGPRRAQYF
v_gene: TRBV19; j_gene: TRBJ2-1; abundance: once; d_gene: NA; CDR3nt: TGTGCCAGTACCACCTTGGGAGGTGTGAGCTCCTACAATGAGCAGTTCTTC; CDR3aa: CASTTLGGVSSYNEQFF
v_gene: TRBV5-4; j_gene: TRBJ1-1; abundance: once; d_gene: TRBD1; CDR3nt: TGTGCCAGCAGTATGGGACAGGCGAACACTGAAGCTTTCTTT; CDR3aa: CASSMGQANTEAFF
v_gene: TRBV5-1; j_gene: TRBJ2-1; abundance: once; d_gene: TRBD1; CDR3nt: TGCGCCAGCAGCAGACAGGGGACTCGATACAATGAGCAGTTCTTC; CDR3aa: CASSRQGTRYNEQFF
v_gene: TRBV6-5; j_gene: TRBJ2-7; abundance: NA; d_gene: NA; CDR3nt: TGTGCCAGCTCAAAGTCGGGGAGTAACTCCTACGAGCAGTACTTC; CDR3aa: CASSKSGSNSYEQYF
v_gene: TRBV6-5; j_gene: TRBJ2-3; abundance: NA; d_gene: NA; CDR3nt: TGTGCCAGCAGCTTGACCGACTTCACAGATACGCAGTATTTT; CDR3aa: CASSLTDFTDTQYF
v_gene: TRBV5-1; j_gene: TRBJ1-1; abundance: NA; d_gene: NA; CDR3nt: TGCGCCAGCAGCTCGACCATAGGGGGGACTGAAGCTTTCTTT; CDR3aa: CASSSTIGGTEAFF
v_gene: TRBV6-4; j_gene: TRBJ1-2; abundance: NA; d_gene: NA; CDR3nt: TGTGCCAGCAGTGACTGGGGCGGCTACACCTTC; CDR3aa: CASSDWGGYTF
v_gene: TRBV5-1; j_gene: TRBJ2-7; abundance: NA; d_gene: NA; CDR3nt: TGCGCCAGCAGCCCCTTGACAGCCCCCGTCGAGCAGTACTTC; CDR3aa: CASSPLTAPVEQYF
v_gene: TRBV18; j_gene: TRBJ1-2; abundance: NA; d_gene: NA; CDR3nt: TGTGCCAGCTCACCAAGGGGGAGCGATGGCTACACCTTC; CDR3aa: CASSPRGSDGYTF
v_gene: TRBV10-3; j_gene: TRBJ1-1; abundance: NA; d_gene: NA; CDR3nt: TGTGCCATCAGTCCTTATTACGTCGGCACTGAAGCTTTCTTT; CDR3aa: CAISPYYVGTEAFF
v_gene: TRBV4-1; j_gene: TRBJ2-6; abundance: NA; d_gene: NA; CDR3nt: TGCGCCAGCAGCCCCGGGGGAGGACTGAGCTCTGGGGCCAACGTCCTGACTTTC; CDR3aa: CASSPGGGLSSGANVLTF
v_gene: TRBV7-8; j_gene: TRBJ2-3; abundance: NA; d_gene: NA; CDR3nt: TGTGCCAGCAGCTTAGACGAGGCCCGCACAGATACGCAGTATTTT; CDR3aa: CASSLDEARTDTQYF
v_gene: TRBV9; j_gene: TRBJ2-5; abundance: NA; d_gene: NA; CDR3nt: TGTGCCAGCAGCATCGGGCCTCGGGGGGAGACCCAGTACTTC; CDR3aa: CASSIGPRGETQYF
v_gene: TRBV7-9; j_gene: TRBJ1-6; abundance: NA; d_gene: TRBD1; CDR3nt: TGTGCCAGCAGCTTATTACAGGGGAATTCACCCCTCCACTTT; CDR3aa: CASSLLQGNSPLHF
v_gene: TRBV30; j_gene: TRBJ2-4; abundance: NA; d_gene: TRBD1; CDR3nt: TGTGCCTGGAGCCCGGGACAGGGGGCGAGAAACATTCAGTACTTC; CDR3aa: CAWSPGQGARNIQYF
v_gene: TRBV7-2; j_gene: TRBJ2-6; abundance: NA; d_gene: NA; CDR3nt: TGTGCCAGCAACCATAACCAGGGTGGGGCCAACGTCCTGACTTTC; CDR3aa: CASNHNQGGANVLTF
v_gene: TRBV5-4; j_gene: TRBJ1-2; abundance: once; d_gene: NA; CDR3nt: TGTGCCAGCAGCTTCCAAAGGATGTTCTATGGCTACACCTTC; CDR3aa: CASSFQRMFYGYTF
v_gene: TRBV29-1; j_gene: TRBJ2-2; abundance: NA; d_gene: TRBD2; CDR3nt: TGCAGCGCCGCTGGACTAGCGGGAGTCGGGGAGCTGTTTTTT; CDR3aa: CSAAGLAGVGELFF
v_gene: TRBV6-1; j_gene: TRBJ2-3; abundance: NA; d_gene: TRBD1; CDR3nt: TGTGCCAGCAGTGAAAGGGGACAGGGGCCAGATACGCAGTATTTT; CDR3aa: CASSERGQGPDTQYF
v_gene: TRBV5-4; j_gene: TRBJ1-1; abundance: NA; d_gene: NA; CDR3nt: TGTGCCAGCAGCTTGGTACTGGGTGGTACTGAAGCTTTCTTT; CDR3aa: CASSLVLGGTEAFF
v_gene: TRBV6-5; j_gene: TRBJ1-5; abundance: NA; d_gene: NA; CDR3nt: TGTGCCAGCACGATGGGGGGCGGCAATCAGCCCCAGCATTTT; CDR3aa: CASTMGGGNQPQHF
v_gene: TRBV9; j_gene: TRBJ1-2; abundance: NA; d_gene: NA; CDR3nt: TGTGCCAGCAGCGTAGATGGCGCCCTTGGCTACACCTTC; CDR3aa: CASSVDGALGYTF
v_gene: TRBV19; j_gene: TRBJ2-3; abundance: NA; d_gene: NA; CDR3nt: TGTGCCAGCCGAATCGTTCCGGGGGGCAGCACAGATACGCAGTATTTT; CDR3aa: CASRIVPGGSTDTQYF
v_gene: TRBV5-4; j_gene: TRBJ2-2; abundance: NA; d_gene: NA; CDR3nt: TGTGCCAGCAGCTCCCTGGCTAGCGTAAGAGCTTCGGAGCTGTTTTTT; CDR3aa: CASSSLASVRASELFF
v_gene: TRBV4-3; j_gene: TRBJ2-1; abundance: NA; d_gene: NA; CDR3nt: TGCGCCAGCAGCCAAGACCGCGGATCCTACAATGAGCAGTTCTTC; CDR3aa: CASSQDRGSYNEQFF
v_gene: TRBV18; j_gene: TRBJ2-5; abundance: NA; d_gene: NA; CDR3nt: TGTGCCAGCTCCAGGTCGGGCCAGCAAGAGACCCAGTACTTC; CDR3aa: CASSRSGQQETQYF
v_gene: TRBV7-2; j_gene: TRBJ2-3; abundance: NA; d_gene: TRBD2; CDR3nt: TGTGCCAGCAGCTTAATCTTCGCGGGAGGTTCAGATACGCAGTATTTT; CDR3aa: CASSLIFAGGSDTQYF
v_gene: TRBV7-9; j_gene: TRBJ1-5; abundance: NA; d_gene: NA; CDR3nt: TGTGCCAGCAGCTTTACGGGGCAGCCCCAGCATTTT; CDR3aa: CASSFTGQPQHF
v_gene: TRBV7-9; j_gene: TRBJ1-6; abundance: NA; d_gene: NA; CDR3nt: TGTGCCAGCAGCTTAGACGGCAGGGGCGGAAATTCACCCCTCCACTTT; CDR3aa: CASSLDGRGGNSPLHF
v_gene: TRBV6-5; j_gene: TRBJ2-7; abundance: NA; d_gene: TRBD2; CDR3nt: TGTGCCAGCACTGCCGGGGGGGCGACCTACGAGCAGTACTTC; CDR3aa: CASTAGGATYEQYF
v_gene: TRBV9; j_gene: TRBJ2-7; abundance: NA; d_gene: NA; CDR3nt: TGTGCCAGCAGCGTAGTCCCGGGGGCCTCCTACGAGCAGTACTTC; CDR3aa: CASSVVPGASYEQYF
v_gene: TRBV5-8; j_gene: TRBJ1-5; abundance: NA; d_gene: TRBD1; CDR3nt: TGTGCCACAGTGGCTTCCGGGACAGGTGAATATCAGCCCCAGCATTTT; CDR3aa: CATVASGTGEYQPQHF
v_gene: TRBV2; j_gene: TRBJ2-1; abundance: NA; d_gene: TRBD2; CDR3nt: TGTGCCAGCAGTCCTCTAGCGGGAGGGTACAATGAGCAGTTCTTC; CDR3aa: CASSPLAGGYNEQFF
v_gene: TRBV4-1; j_gene: TRBJ2-5; abundance: NA; d_gene: NA; CDR3nt: TGCGCCAGCAGCCAAGCCCCGAAGGGAGAGACCCAGTACTTC; CDR3aa: CASSQAPKGETQYF
v_gene: TRBV27; j_gene: TRBJ1-6; abundance: NA; d_gene: NA; CDR3nt: TGTGCCAGCAGTCCCGTGACGGGTTATAATTCACCCCTCCACTTT; CDR3aa: CASSPVTGYNSPLHF
v_gene: TRBV9; j_gene: TRBJ2-2; abundance: NA; d_gene: NA; CDR3nt: TGTGCCAGCAGCCCCGGGGGTCGACACACCGGGGAGCTGTTTTTT; CDR3aa: CASSPGGRHTGELFF
v_gene: TRBV5-1; j_gene: TRBJ2-5; abundance: NA; d_gene: TRBD1; CDR3nt: TGCGCCAGCAGCTTAGGACAGGGGGGCCAAGAGACCCAGTACTTC; CDR3aa: CASSLGQGGQETQYF
v_gene: TRBV2; j_gene: TRBJ2-1; abundance: NA; d_gene: TRBD1; CDR3nt: TGTGCCAGCCTCGGACAGGGATACAATGAGCAGTTCTTC; CDR3aa: CASLGQGYNEQFF
v_gene: TRBV6-5; j_gene: TRBJ2-5; abundance: NA; d_gene: TRBD2; CDR3nt: TGTGCCAGCAGATTAGCGGGAGGGCCGCGGGAGACCCAGTACTTC; CDR3aa: CASRLAGGPRETQYF
v_gene: TRBV4-3; j_gene: TRBJ2-3; abundance: NA; d_gene: TRBD2; CDR3nt: TGCGCCAGCCACGAAGGGGGAGCGGGAGTTCGAGATACGCAGTATTTT; CDR3aa: CASHEGGAGVRDTQYF
v_gene: TRBV5-6; j_gene: TRBJ1-2; abundance: NA; d_gene: NA; CDR3nt: TGTGCCAGCAGGCCGGGACTTGGGAACTATGGCTACACCTTC; CDR3aa: CASRPGLGNYGYTF
v_gene: TRBV3-1/TRBV3-2; j_gene: TRBJ2-5; abundance: NA; d_gene: TRBD1; CDR3nt: TGTGCCAGCAGCCTGGGACAGGCCGAGACCCAGTACTTC; CDR3aa: CASSLGQAETQYF
v_gene: TRBV19; j_gene: TRBJ1-1; abundance: NA; d_gene: NA; CDR3nt: TGTGCCAGTAGTATTGCAGGGTGGGACACTGAAGCTTTCTTT; CDR3aa: CASSIAGWDTEAFF
v_gene: TRBV11-2; j_gene: TRBJ2-7; abundance: NA; d_gene: NA; CDR3nt: TGTGCCAGCAGCTTAGGGGTAGCGCGGGAGCAGTACTTC; CDR3aa: CASSLGVAREQYF
v_gene: TRBV5-4; j_gene: TRBJ1-3; abundance: NA; d_gene: NA; CDR3nt: TGTGCCAGCATTCGGGGCAGGGTGGGAAACACCATATATTTT; CDR3aa: CASIRGRVGNTIYF
v_gene: TRBV18; j_gene: TRBJ2-3; abundance: NA; d_gene: TRBD2; CDR3nt: TGTGCCAGCTCACCACCCGGGGGGGCCACAGATACGCAGTATTTT; CDR3aa: CASSPPGGATDTQYF
v_gene: TRBV10-3; j_gene: TRBJ2-7; abundance: few; d_gene: NA; CDR3nt: TGTGCCATCAGTGATTGGCAGGGGCTCTCCTACGAGCAGTACTTC; CDR3aa: CAISDWQGLSYEQYF
v_gene: TRBV10-3; j_gene: TRBJ1-1; abundance: NA; d_gene: TRBD1; CDR3nt: TGTGCCATCAGTGAGGGGACAGGGCCCCTGGAAGCTTTCTTT; CDR3aa: CAISEGTGPLEAFF
v_gene: TRBV2; j_gene: TRBJ1-1; abundance: NA; d_gene: NA; CDR3nt: TGTGCCAGCAGTGGACAGAGATTGAACACTGAAGCTTTCTTT; CDR3aa: CASSGQRLNTEAFF
v_gene: TRBV6-1; j_gene: TRBJ2-7; abundance: once; d_gene: TRBD1; CDR3nt: TGTGCCAGCAGTGAAGGTTTAGAGACAGGGTCCTACGAGCAGTACTTC; CDR3aa: CASSEGLETGSYEQYF
v_gene: TRBV29-1; j_gene: TRBJ2-7; abundance: NA; d_gene: TRBD1; CDR3nt: TGCAGCGTTGGGACAGGGGCGGGGTACGAGCAGTACTTC; CDR3aa: CSVGTGAGYEQYF
v_gene: TRBV6-5; j_gene: TRBJ1-1; abundance: NA; d_gene: NA; CDR3nt: TGTGCCAGCAGTTATTACGGGCAGAACACTGAAGCTTTCTTT; CDR3aa: CASSYYGQNTEAFF
v_gene: TRBV10-3; j_gene: TRBJ2-1; abundance: NA; d_gene: NA; CDR3nt: TGTGCCATCAGTGGGGACTACAATGAGCAGTTCTTC; CDR3aa: CAISGDYNEQFF